The 11 T cell receptor beta chains below were found in one sample sequenced in a study of graft-versus-host responses after intestinal transplantation. Assay used: immunoSEQ multiplex PCR; TCRdb lists only in-frame clones, some missing. The table lists under 90,000 clones, 90% of them singletons. These TCRs are of unknown antigen specificity. The source was unstimulated CD8+ T cells sorted from spleen or lymph node cells, collected before transplant. All receptors come from a human donor who was the organ donor for an intestinal transplant.

This chain connects TRBV27 to TRBJ2-5; tentatively, D is TRBD1 (6 bases). The V gene's germline CDR1 is MNHEY and CDR2 SMNVEV (reference sequence). V gave up 5 bases and J gave up 1 base, with 11 bases separating them. The CDR3 is made up of 14 amino acids. The CDR3 DNA follows: TGTGCCAGCAGTCTCAGGACAGCCCAAGAGACCCAGTACTTC. It encodes CASSLRTAQETQYF.

V is TRBV5-6 and J is TRBJ2-7; TRBD1 matches 9 bases. The germline V gene has CDR1 SGHDT and CDR2 YYEEEE. Losses at the gene ends were 3 bases for V and 6 bases for J; bases not matched to a gene: 7. The CDR3 length is 14 residues. The CDR3, as DNA: TGTGCCAGCAGCTCAGGGACAGGGATTATCGAGCAGTACGTC. Translation: CASSSGTGIIEQYV.

The sample holds a few counts of this clone. The gene calls are TRBV28 and TRBJ2-7; 7 nucleotides line up with TRBD2. Germline trimming cut 3 bases from V and 1 base from J; bases unmatched to any gene: 0. In germline, CDR1 is MDHEN, CDR2 SYDVKM. The CDR3 covers 13 residues. The CDR3 reads CASSFGGSYEQYV. The CDR3 region has the DNA TGTGCCAGCAGTTTCGGGGGGTCCTACGAGCAGTACGTC.

This clone was observed a handful of times. The V call is TRBV5-1, the J call TRBJ1-2, with TRBD1 matching over 7 bases. V gave up 4 bases and J gave up 4 bases; unmatched junction bases: 4. This CDR3 is 13 amino acids long. Germline V lookup: CDR1 SGHRS, CDR2 YFSETQ. CDR3 region: CASSVGTVYGYTF. The CDR3 DNA sequence: TGCGCCAGCAGCGTAGGGACAGTCTATGGCTACACCTTC.

The genes are TRBV10-3 and TRBJ2-1, with 7 bases lining up with TRBD2. Trimming removed 6 bases from V and 5 bases from J; junction bases left unmatched: 7. In germline, CDR1 is ENHRY, CDR2 SYGVKD. The CDR3 has 14 residues. CDR3 in amino acids: CAIREGGSNNEQFF. The CDR3 bases are TGTGCCATCAGAGAAGGCGGGAGCAACAATGAGCAGTTCTTC.

CDR3 coding DNA: TGTGCCAGCAGCTCTTACGGGCAGGTCTCAGGGTACTATGGCTACACCTTC. This codes for CASSSYGQVSGYYGYTF. The V call is TRBV7-9, the J call TRBJ1-2; possibly TRBD1 for D (5 bases). The germline V gene has CDR1 SEHNR and CDR2 FQNEAQ (reference sequence). V shed 4 bases and J shed 3 bases, with 21 bases lying between them. The CDR3 spans 17 residues.

Comment on this clone: This sample also contains other DNA sequences that code for the same CDR3. V usage is TRBV28 and J usage is TRBJ2-7; tentative D call: TRBD1 (6 bases). The CDR3 sequence is 13 residues long. The germline CDR1 and CDR2 sequences are MDHEN and SYDVKM. Trimming stripped 5 bases from V and 1 base from J, with 9 bases between. Here the CDR3 DNA reads TGTGCCAGCAGTCTAACAGGGTCCTACGAGCAGTACGTC. This sequence encodes CASSLTGSYEQYV.

This rearrangement joins TRBV6-1 to TRBJ1-2; weak D call: TRBD1 (6 bases). Trimming pared 6 bases from V and 6 bases from J, leaving 17 bases between. The CDR3 contains 14 residues. From germline, CDR1 is MNHNS and CDR2 SASEGT. The CDR3 is CASRARDIKDGYTF. The DNA of the CDR3 is TGTGCCAGCAGAGCAAGGGACATTAAGGATGGCTACACCTTC.

The chain links TRBV27 to TRBJ2-7; D is possibly TRBD2 (7 bases). Trimming shortened V by 6 bases and J by 2 bases, and 17 bases separated the two germline ends. The CDR3 contains 15 residues. Germline-derived CDR1 and CDR2 are MNHEY and SMNVEV (reference sequence). The CDR3 DNA reads as TGTGCCAGCAGCCCCCTCCGGGGGGCCCCCTACGAGCAGTACGTC. Its protein is CASSPLRGAPYEQYV.

This clone was seen once. The gene calls are TRBV4-3 and TRBJ1-2; the D gene is possibly TRBD1 (6 bases). The V end lost 5 bases, the J end lost 8 bases, and 15 bases lay between the germline ends. The CDR3 consists of 13 residues. The germline V gene encodes CDR1 LGHNA and CDR2 YSLEER. Here the CDR3 reads CASSMGTYEGYTF. CDR3 sequence (DNA): TGCGCCAGCAGCATGGGGACATATGAAGGCTACACCTTC.

This chain connects TRBV6-5 to TRBJ2-1; tentative D call: TRBD2 (6 bases). Trimming pared 8 bases from V and 10 bases from J, leaving 9 bases between. CDR3 length: 10 amino acids. CDR1 and CDR2 (germline): MNHEY, SVGAGI. In nucleotides, the CDR3 is TGTGCCAGCGGGGGGAACGAGCAGTTCTTC. Protein sequence: CASGGNEQFF.